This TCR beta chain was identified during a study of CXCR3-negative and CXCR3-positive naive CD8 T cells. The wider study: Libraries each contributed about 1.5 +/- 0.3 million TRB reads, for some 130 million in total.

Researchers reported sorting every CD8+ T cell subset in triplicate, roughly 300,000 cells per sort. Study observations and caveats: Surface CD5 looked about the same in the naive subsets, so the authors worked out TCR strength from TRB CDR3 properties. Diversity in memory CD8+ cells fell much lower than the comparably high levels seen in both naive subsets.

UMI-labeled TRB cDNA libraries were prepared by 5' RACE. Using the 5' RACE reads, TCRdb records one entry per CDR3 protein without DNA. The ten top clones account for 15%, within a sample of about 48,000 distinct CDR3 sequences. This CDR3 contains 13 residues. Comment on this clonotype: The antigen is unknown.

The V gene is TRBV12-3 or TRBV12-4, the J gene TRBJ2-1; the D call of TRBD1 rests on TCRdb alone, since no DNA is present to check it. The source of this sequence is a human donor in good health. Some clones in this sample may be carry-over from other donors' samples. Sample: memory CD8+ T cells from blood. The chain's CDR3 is CASSLGQYNEQFF.